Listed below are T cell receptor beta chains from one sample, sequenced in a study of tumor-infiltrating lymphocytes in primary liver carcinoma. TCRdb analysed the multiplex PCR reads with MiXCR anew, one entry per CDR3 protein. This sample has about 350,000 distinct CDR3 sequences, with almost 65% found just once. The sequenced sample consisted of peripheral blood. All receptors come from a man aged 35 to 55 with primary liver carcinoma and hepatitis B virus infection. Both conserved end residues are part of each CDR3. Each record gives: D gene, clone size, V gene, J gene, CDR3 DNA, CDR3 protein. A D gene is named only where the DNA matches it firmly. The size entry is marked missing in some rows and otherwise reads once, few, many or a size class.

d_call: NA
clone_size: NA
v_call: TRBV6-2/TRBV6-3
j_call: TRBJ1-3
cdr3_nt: TGTGCCAGCAGTGGTCTACGACTGGAGAAGTCTGGAAACACCATATATTTT
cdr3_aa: CASSGLRLEKSGNTIYF

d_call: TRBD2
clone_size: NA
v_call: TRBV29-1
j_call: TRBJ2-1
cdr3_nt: TGCAGCGCTGATAGACTAGCGGGATTAAATGAGCAGCTCTTC
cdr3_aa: CSADRLAGLNEQLF

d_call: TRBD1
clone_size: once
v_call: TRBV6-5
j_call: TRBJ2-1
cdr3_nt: TGTGCCAGCAGTCACGGACAGGGTACTAACAATGAGCAGTTCTTC
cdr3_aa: CASSHGQGTNNEQFF

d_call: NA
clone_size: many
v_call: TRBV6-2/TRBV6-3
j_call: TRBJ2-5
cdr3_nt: TGTGCCAGCAGCTTACAAGAGACCCAGTACTTC
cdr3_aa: CASSLQETQYF

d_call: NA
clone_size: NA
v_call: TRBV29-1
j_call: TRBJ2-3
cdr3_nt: TGCAGTGCTCCCCTGGGGTCGGGATTCGAGGCAGATACGCAGTATTTT
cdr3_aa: CSAPLGSGFEADTQYF

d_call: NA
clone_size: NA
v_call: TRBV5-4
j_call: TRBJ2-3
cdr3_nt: TGTGCCAGCAGCTTGGGCCTTAACACAGATACGCAGTATTTT
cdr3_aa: CASSLGLNTDTQYF

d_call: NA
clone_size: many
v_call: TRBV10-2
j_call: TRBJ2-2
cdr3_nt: TGCGCCAGCTCCGGGGAAGCGGTAAACACCGGGGAGCTGTTTTTT
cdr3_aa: CASSGEAVNTGELFF

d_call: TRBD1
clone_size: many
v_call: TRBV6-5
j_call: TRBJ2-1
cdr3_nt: TGTGCCAGCAGTTACACGGGACAGAGTAATGAGCAGTTCTTC
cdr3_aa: CASSYTGQSNEQFF

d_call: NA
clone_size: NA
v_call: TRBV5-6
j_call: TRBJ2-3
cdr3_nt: TGTGCCAGGAGCTTTGTTGGGGCGCTCACAGATACGCAGTATTTT
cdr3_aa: CARSFVGALTDTQYF

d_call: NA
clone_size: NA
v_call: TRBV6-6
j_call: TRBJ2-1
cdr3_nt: TGTGCCAGCAGTTACGAAAGACAGGCTTACAATGAGCAGTTCTTC
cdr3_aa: CASSYERQAYNEQFF

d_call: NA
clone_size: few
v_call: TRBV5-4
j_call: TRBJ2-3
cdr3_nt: TGTGCCAGCAGCTTCAATGTCGCAGATACGCAGTATTTT
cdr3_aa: CASSFNVADTQYF

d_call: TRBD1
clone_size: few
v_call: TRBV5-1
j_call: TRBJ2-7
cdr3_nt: TGCGCCAGCAGCACGGACAGGGTTTTGTACGAGCAGTACTTC
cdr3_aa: CASSTDRVLYEQYF

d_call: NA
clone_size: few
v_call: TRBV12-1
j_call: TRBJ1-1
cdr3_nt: TGTGCCAGCAGCTTGACTATTCCTATGAACACTGAAGCTTTCTTT
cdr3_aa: CASSLTIPMNTEAFF

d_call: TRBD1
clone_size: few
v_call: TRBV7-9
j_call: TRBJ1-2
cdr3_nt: TGTGCCAGCAGCTTAACAGGGGGTAACTATGGCTACACCTTC
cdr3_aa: CASSLTGGNYGYTF

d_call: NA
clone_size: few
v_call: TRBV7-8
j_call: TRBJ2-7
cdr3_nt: TGTGCCAGCAGCGCAGGGGGACTAGCCTACGAGCAGTACTTC
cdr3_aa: CASSAGGLAYEQYF

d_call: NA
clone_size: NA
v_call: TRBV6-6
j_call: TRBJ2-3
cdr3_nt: TGTGCCAGCAGTTATTTGCGAAGGACCACAGATACGCAGTATTTT
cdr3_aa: CASSYLRRTTDTQYF

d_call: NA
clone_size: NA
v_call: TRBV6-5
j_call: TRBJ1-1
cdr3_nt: TGTGCCGGCAGTTACGGCGGATCGAACATTGAAGCTTTCTTT
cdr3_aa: CAGSYGGSNIEAFF

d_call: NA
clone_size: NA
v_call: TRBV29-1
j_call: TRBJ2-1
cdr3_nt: TGCAGCGTTGAGGGGGGAGGCCACTACAATGAGCAGTTCTTC
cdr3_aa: CSVEGGGHYNEQFF

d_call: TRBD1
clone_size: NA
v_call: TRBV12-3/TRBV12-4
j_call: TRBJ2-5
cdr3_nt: TGTGCCAGCAGCTCATCACAGGGGGCGGGTGAGACCCAGTACTTC
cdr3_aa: CASSSSQGAGETQYF

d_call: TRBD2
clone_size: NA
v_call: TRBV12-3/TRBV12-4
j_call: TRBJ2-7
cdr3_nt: TGTGCCAGCAGTTCAGCGGGGGGTCAGCAGTACTTC
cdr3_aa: CASSSAGGQQYF

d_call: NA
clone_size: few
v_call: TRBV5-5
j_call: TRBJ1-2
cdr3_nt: TGTGCCAGCAGCAGCCCAAACTATGGCTACACCTTC
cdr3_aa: CASSSPNYGYTF

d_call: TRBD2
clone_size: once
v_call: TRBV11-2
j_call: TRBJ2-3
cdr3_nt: TGTGCCAGTAGCCTATCCTGGGGGACTAGCGGGGGGGCTAGCACAGATACGCAGTATTTT
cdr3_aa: CASSLSWGTSGGASTDTQYF

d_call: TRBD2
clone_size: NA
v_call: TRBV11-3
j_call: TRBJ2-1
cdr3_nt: TGTGCCAGCGGCTTAAAGCTTATCGGACTAGCGGGAGACAATGAGCAATTCTTC
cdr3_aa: CASGLKLIGLAGDNEQFF

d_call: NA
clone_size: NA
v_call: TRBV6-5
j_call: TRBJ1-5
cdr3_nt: TGTGCCAGCAGTTGCTCGTCGGGCCTTGAGCCCCAGAATTTT
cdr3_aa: CASSCSSGLEPQNF

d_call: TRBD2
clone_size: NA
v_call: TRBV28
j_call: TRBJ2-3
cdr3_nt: TGTGCCAGCAAGTGGGGGAGGGCTACAGATACGCAGTATTTT
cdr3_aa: CASKWGRATDTQYF

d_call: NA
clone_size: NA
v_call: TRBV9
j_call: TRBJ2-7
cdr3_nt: TGTGCCAGCAGCTCAAACATGGGCGAGCAGTACTTC
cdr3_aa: CASSSNMGEQYF

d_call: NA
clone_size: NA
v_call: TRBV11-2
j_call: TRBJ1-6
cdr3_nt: TGTGCCAGCAGCGCACGGGGTATTAGATCACCCCTCCACTTT
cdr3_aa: CASSARGIRSPLHF